A selection of T cell receptor beta chains follows, all from one sample in a study of radiotherapy plus CTLA-4 blockade in lung cancer. Repertoires were generated with immunoSEQ multiplex PCR, while TCRdb's copy carries only in-frame clones and drops some. The table has about 73,000 clones, around 87% seen once. Source: peripheral blood, taken from a patient treated with radiotherapy plus ipilimumab. The source of these receptors is a human donor with non-small cell lung cancer that progressed on radiotherapy plus ipilimumab. CDR3s include the opening cysteine and the closing phenylalanine or tryptophan. D genes are given only for firm matches. Clone size is given for some rows only: seen once, a few or many times, or a class if the clone is expanded.

CDR3aa: CASSLWVNTGELFF
CDR3nt: TGTGCCAGCAGTTTATGGGTTAACACCGGGGAGCTGTTTTTT
d_gene: -
abundance: once
j_gene: TRBJ2-2
v_gene: TRBV27

CDR3aa: CASSQGPGLAGPEIGELFF
CDR3nt: TGCGCCAGCAGCCAAGGCCCGGGACTAGCGGGACCGGAGATCGGGGAGCTGTTTTTT
d_gene: TRBD2
abundance: -
j_gene: TRBJ2-2
v_gene: TRBV4-1

CDR3aa: CASSLGRLQGNTIYF
CDR3nt: TGTGCCAGCAGCTTAGGGCGACTTCAGGGAAACACCATATATTTT
d_gene: -
abundance: -
j_gene: TRBJ1-3
v_gene: TRBV7-9

CDR3aa: CASSVDWSPDTQYF
CDR3nt: TGTGCCAGCAGCGTAGATTGGAGTCCGGATACGCAGTATTTT
d_gene: -
abundance: -
j_gene: TRBJ2-3
v_gene: TRBV9

CDR3aa: CACPRGGESTDTQYF
CDR3nt: TGTGCCTGCCCCCGGGGGGGCGAAAGCACAGATACGCAGTATTTT
d_gene: TRBD2
abundance: -
j_gene: TRBJ2-3
v_gene: TRBV30

CDR3aa: CAIPGNTEAFF
CDR3nt: TGTGCCATCCCGGGGAACACTGAAGCTTTCTTT
d_gene: -
abundance: -
j_gene: TRBJ1-1
v_gene: TRBV10-3

CDR3aa: CASSFPTDRNYEQYF
CDR3nt: TGTGCCAGCAGTTTCCCGACGGACCGAAACTACGAGCAGTACTTC
d_gene: -
abundance: -
j_gene: TRBJ2-7
v_gene: TRBV2

CDR3aa: CASSMAVSGVIKPQHF
CDR3nt: TGTGCCAGTAGTATGGCTGTTTCAGGGGTGATCAAGCCCCAGCATTTT
d_gene: -
abundance: -
j_gene: TRBJ1-5
v_gene: TRBV19

CDR3aa: CASSRNTETGELFF
CDR3nt: TGTGCCAGCAGCAGAAATACAGAGACCGGGGAGCTGTTTTTT
d_gene: -
abundance: -
j_gene: TRBJ2-2
v_gene: TRBV27

CDR3aa: CASSLQGGYQPQHF
CDR3nt: TGCGCCAGCAGCTTACAGGGAGGCTATCAGCCCCAGCATTTT
d_gene: -
abundance: -
j_gene: TRBJ1-5
v_gene: TRBV5-1

CDR3aa: CASSAPSGRETQYF
CDR3nt: TGTGCCAGCAGCGCCCCTAGCGGGAGAGAGACCCAGTACTTC
d_gene: TRBD2
abundance: -
j_gene: TRBJ2-5
v_gene: TRBV9

CDR3aa: CASSPKSGDGPSGNTIYF
CDR3nt: TGCGCCAGCAGCCCCAAATCAGGGGACGGTCCCTCTGGAAACACCATATATTTT
d_gene: -
abundance: -
j_gene: TRBJ1-3
v_gene: TRBV4-1

CDR3aa: CSYGAYNEQFF
CDR3nt: TGCAGCTACGGGGCCTACAATGAGCAGTTCTTC
d_gene: -
abundance: -
j_gene: TRBJ2-1
v_gene: TRBV29-1

CDR3aa: CASSLAEDRVTGELFF
CDR3nt: TGTGCCAGCAGCTTGGCCGAGGACAGGGTCACCGGGGAGCTGTTTTTT
d_gene: TRBD1
abundance: -
j_gene: TRBJ2-2
v_gene: TRBV5-4

CDR3aa: CASRQGLTYSGANVLTF
CDR3nt: TGTGCCAGCAGACAGGGGTTAACGTACTCTGGGGCCAACGTCCTGACTTTC
d_gene: TRBD1
abundance: once
j_gene: TRBJ2-6
v_gene: TRBV5-4

CDR3aa: CASSLVGGSSYNEQFF
CDR3nt: TGTGCCAGCAGCTTGGTAGGGGGGAGCTCCTACAATGAGCAGTTCTTC
d_gene: -
abundance: -
j_gene: TRBJ2-1
v_gene: TRBV5-4

CDR3aa: CAWSGIIGRTHYTF
CDR3nt: TGTGCCTGGAGTGGTATTATTGGCAGGACACACTACACCTTC
d_gene: -
abundance: -
j_gene: TRBJ1-2
v_gene: TRBV30